This TCR beta chain was found in a study of blood T cell repertoires in COVID-19. Study-wide background: The United States, Italy and Spain provided the acute and convalescent COVID-19 samples. Sources were T cells, B-cell-depleted T cells, or PBMCs; the material itself was cDNA or gDNA.

Methods used by the authors: From reference gene primer amplification, estimates of nucleated cell counts were derived. Generated by immunoSEQ multiplex PCR, the TCRdb table keeps only in-frame clones and is missing some. V, J and clone size were drawn from that table, and D and trimming were deduced from the DNA. The sample contains 200,000 or so clones, around nine tenths of which appear only once. This clone showed up just once. Additional DNA sequences in this sample encode the identical CDR3. Germline CDR1 SGHRS, CDR2 YFSETQ. V trimming: 0 bases; J trimming: 3 bases; junction bases outside the gene matches: 4. CDR3 length equals 15 residues.

This chain joins TRBV5-1 and TRBJ2-7, with TRBD1 matching over 9 bases. The sequence was collected from a man between 65 and 80 years old with active or convalescent COVID-19. The material sequenced was peripheral blood. Here the CDR3 DNA reads TGCGCCAGCAGCTTGGGGACAGGGGTGATCTACGAGCAGTACTTC. Amino acid sequence: CASSLGTGVIYEQYF.